The clone carrying this TCR beta chain was counted at least ten times. Its antigen is still unknown. The data are from a study of T cells in Graves' hyperthyroidism and ophthalmopathy. General observations from the study: A model built on 13 V-J features separated ophthalmopathy from stable hyperthyroidism. Onset of ophthalmopathy came a median approximately 6 months after the model predicted it.

Patients with uncontrolled infections, other autoimmune diseases, pregnancy or lactation were excluded. Template material for amplifying TCR beta CDR3 regions consisted of RNA transcripts. The HTBI set primed first-round TCR CDR3 RT-PCR. MiXCR, applied by TCRdb to the multiplex PCR reads, yields one record per CDR3 protein. The sample has 400,000 or so distinct CDR3 sequences, more than 13% seen once. The sequence was collected from a man between 50 and 59 years old with Graves' ophthalmopathy. The sample consisted of blood.

The CDR3 sequence is CASTRDRGRYSNQPQHF. In nucleotides, the CDR3 is TGTGCCAGCACGAGGGACAGGGGCCGGTATAGCAATCAGCCCCAGCATTTT. The genes are TRBV12-3 or TRBV12-4 and TRBJ1-5; TRBD1 matches 10 bases. V lost 7 bases, J lost 0 bases, and 9 bases stayed unmatched. The length of the CDR3 is 17 residues.